The 2 T cell receptor beta chains given below trace back to one sample, sequenced in a study of shared clonotypes between healthy human individuals (dated by TCRdb to 2019 to 2021). The method was the immunoSEQ multiplex PCR assay. As stored in TCRdb, this immuneACCESS dataset retains in-frame rearrangements with V and J assigned. A fraction of the clones does not appear; measured against another copy, unresolved V genes explain less than half of the discrepancy, and the remainder lacks a known reason. Within this sample are about 1.1 million clones, with around 77% of them counted one time only. The ten top clones hold 0.85% to 1% of the sample. Sequencing was performed on memory CD4+ T cells from PBMCs. In the paper's terms, the cell subset or site label means: CD45RA-negative fraction. These receptors were obtained from a man in his late teens or twenties in good health. Some clones in this sample may be carry-over from other donors' samples.

The chain is built from TRBV5-1 and TRBJ2-7; D call uncertain. This CDR3 is 13 amino acids long. Per germline, CDR1 SGHRS and CDR2 YFSETQ. Trimming pared 0 bases from V and 2 bases from J, leaving 6 bases between. The chain's CDR3 is CASSLGWAYEQYF. CDR3 nucleotide sequence: TGCGCCAGCAGCTTGGGTTGGGCCTACGAGCAGTACTTC. Combining the CDR3 with reference TRBV5-1 and TRBJ2-7 gives the whole variable domain KAGVTQTPRYLIKTRGQQVTLSCSPISGHRSVSWYQQTPGQGLQFLFEYFSETQRNKGNFPGRFSGRQFSNSRSEMNVSTLELGDSALYLCASSLGWAYEQYFGPGTRLTVT.

Written as DNA, the CDR3 is TGTGCCAGCAGCTTGTGGCTACAAGAGACCCAGTACTTC. Residues: CASSLWLQETQYF. The V gene is TRBV5-8, the J gene TRBJ2-5; D unclear. CDR3 size: 13 residues. In germline, CDR1 is SGHTS, CDR2 YDEGEE. V was trimmed by 1 base and J by 2 bases, leaving 6 bases between them.